Following are 14 T cell receptor beta chains from one sample sequenced in a study of cytomegalovirus exposure and HLA in healthy donors. The PCR made use of 60 Vbeta and 13 Jbeta primers. Assay used: immunoSEQ multiplex PCR; TCRdb lists only in-frame clones, some missing. This sample has more than 95,000 clones, with about four fifths found just once. Sequenced sample: PBMCs. These receptor sequences come from a woman in her 70s in good health and CMV-seropositive.

J is TRBJ2-5 and V is TRBV28; 10 bases fit TRBD1. Unmatched junction bases numbered 6, after V lost 8 bases and J lost 0 bases. This CDR3 is 15 amino acids long. Germline-derived CDR1 and CDR2 are MDHEN and SYDVKM. CDR3 DNA: TGTGCCAGCCATGACAGGGGGCCCAACCAAGAGACCCAGTACTTC. The encoded protein is CASHDRGPNQETQYF.

The rearrangement uses TRBV9 and TRBJ2-5, with 7 bases fitting TRBD2. CDR1 is SGDLS, CDR2 YYNGEE, per germline. The CDR3 length is 16 residues. J was trimmed by 1 base and V by 4 bases; bases with no gene match: 10. The CDR3 DNA reads TGTGCCAGCAGCTCTAGCGGCCCTGGCGGCCAAGAGACCCAGTACTTC. It translates to CASSSSGPGGQETQYF.

This clone was picked up one time. The rearrangement joins TRBV29-1 to TRBJ1-2; D is possibly TRBD1 (5 bases). Germline CDR1 SQVTM, CDR2 ANQGSEA. V was cut by 5 bases and J by 2 bases, with 12 bases left in between. The CDR3 totals 13 residues. The CDR3 coding sequence is TGCAGCGTTTGGGAGGGGCTAAACTATGGCTACACCTTC. Amino acid sequence: CSVWEGLNYGYTF.

A few counts support this clone. The V gene is TRBV13, the J gene TRBJ2-1; D may be TRBD1 (6 bases). The V gene lost 4 bases and the J gene lost 9 bases, with 13 bases spanning the gap. The CDR3 is 13 amino acids. Germline V gene lookup returns CDR1 PRHDT and CDR2 FYEKMQ (reference sequence). CDR3 coding DNA: TGTGCCAGCAGCTCTACAGGGCTTGGTGAGCAGTTCTTC. It specifies CASSSTGLGEQFF.

This clone was recorded a few times. The chain recombines TRBV4-3 with TRBJ1-5; D is possibly TRBD1 (5 bases). Looked up from germline, CDR1 is LGHNA and CDR2 is YSLEER. Trimming shortened V by 1 base and J by 1 base, and 11 bases separated the two germline ends. CDR3 length: 16 amino acids. As DNA, the CDR3 is TGCGCCAGCAGCCAAGTGGGGGGAGGAAGCAATCAGCCCCAGCATTTT. The encoded protein is CASSQVGGGSNQPQHF.

This clone was seen more than once but under ten times. This chain links TRBV11-2 with TRBJ1-3; 7 nucleotides agree with TRBD1. Germline CDR1 is SGHAT and CDR2 is FQNNGV. Trimming took 3 bases from V and 0 from J; bases not matched to a gene: 5. The CDR3 spans 16 residues. This chain's CDR3 is CASSLSGTVSGNTIYF. The CDR3 DNA reads as TGTGCCAGCAGCTTGTCCGGGACAGTCTCTGGAAACACCATATATTTT.

The genes are TRBV7-8 and TRBJ2-7, with 9 bases that match TRBD1. V trimming: 5 bases; J trimming: 3 bases; junction bases outside the gene matches: 8. Per the germline V gene, CDR1 is SGHVS and CDR2 is FQNEAQ. The CDR3 length is 15 residues. In DNA, the CDR3 is TGTGCCAGCAGCCCAGCAACGGACAGGGGCTACGAGCAGTACTTC. It codes for CASSPATDRGYEQYF.

The sample holds a few counts of this clone. The rearrangement links TRBV10-2 to TRBJ1-2; TRBD1 might be the D (6 bases). This CDR3 has 12 amino acids. V gave up 8 bases and J gave up 4 bases, with 11 bases separating them. Germline V lookup: CDR1 WSHSY, CDR2 SAAADI. CDR3 protein: CASRQASYGYTF. The DNA of the CDR3 is TGCGCCAGCCGACAGGCGAGCTATGGCTACACCTTC.

This chain joins TRBV7-9 and TRBJ2-7, with 8 bases identical to TRBD2. The CDR3 runs to 14 residues. After removal of 5 bases from V and 5 bases from J, the junction contained 8 bases not matched to a gene. The germline V gene encodes CDR1 SEHNR and CDR2 FQNEAQ (reference sequence). In nucleotides, the CDR3 is TGTGCCAGCAGCGCCAGCGGGAGAGGGGACGAGCAGTACTTC. This codes for CASSASGRGDEQYF.

The chain uses TRBV21-1 and TRBJ1-5. TRBV21-1 is a recognized pseudogene. The CDR3 is 18 amino acids. This CDR3 reads CASSKVGGGHQHNQPQHF. CDR3 nucleotide sequence: TGTGCCAGCAGCAAAGTAGGGGGGGGACACCAGCACAATCAGCCCCAGCATTTT.

The CDR3 DNA reads TGTGCCAGTAGTACACAGGGGGCGGTCGAGCAGTACTTC. It translates to CASSTQGAVEQYF. This chain links TRBV19 with TRBJ2-7; 9 positions match TRBD1. Unmatched junction bases numbered 4, after V lost 4 bases and J lost 6 bases. Germline CDR1 and CDR2: LNHDA and SQIVND (reference sequence). The CDR3 is 13 amino acids.

The chain carries TRBV2 and TRBJ1-2; TRBD1 aligns across 10 bases. The CDR3 runs to 14 residues. The germline CDR1 and CDR2 sequences are SNHLY and FYNNEI. Trimming cost V 5 bases and J 2 bases; bases outside gene matches: 2. The CDR3 loop is CASSPDRGNYGYTF. The CDR3 bases are TGTGCCAGCAGTCCGGACAGGGGGAACTATGGCTACACCTTC.

To note about this clone: Mismatch with germline at one junction end may stem from a read error. The gene calls are TRBV7-7 and TRBJ2-3; 7 nucleotides line up with TRBD1. CDR1 is SSHAT, CDR2 FNYEAQ, per germline (reference sequence). The CDR3 has 17 amino acids. CDR3 sequence (DNA): TGTGCTAGCAGCAGCCGGGGTGAGCAGGGGGTGACAGATACGCAGTATTTT. Translation: CASSSRGEQGVTDTQYF.

This clone was counted a few times. V gene TRBV5-8 combines with J gene TRBJ2-2; TRBD1 matches 7 bases. J gave up 6 bases and V 4 bases, and 3 bases lay outside the gene matches. The CDR3 totals 13 residues. Per germline, CDR1 SGHTS and CDR2 YDEGEE. CDR3 sequence reads: CASSQGQSGELFF. CDR3 sequence (DNA): TGTGCCAGCAGCCAGGGACAGTCCGGGGAGCTGTTTTTT.